This TCR beta chain derives from a study of Ad26.COV2.S vaccination and SARS-CoV-2 variants. Study-level points and caveats: Relative to placebo recipients, vaccine recipients exhibited elevated spike-specific TCR breadth.

The assay was immunoSEQ multiplex PCR, and TCRdb's table has in-frame clones only and misses some. This table has about 470,000 clones, roughly 91% appearing once. Noted treatment: around 19 received Ad26.COV2.S at low or high dose, single or two shots; 5 received placebo; per-sample allocation not given. Sampling took place 63 days after the first vaccine or placebo injection. Germline values: CDR1 SGHRS, CDR2 YFSETQ. V was trimmed by 0 bases and J by 5 bases, leaving 5 bases between them. The CDR3 length is 13 residues. Regarding this clone: As yet, its antigen is unknown.

This receptor was obtained from a person aged 18 to 59 who received the Ad26.COV2.S COVID-19 vaccine or a placebo. Sample: peripheral blood, taken in a trial of Ad26.COV2.S vaccine versus placebo. The chain combines TRBV5-1 with TRBJ2-2; D remains unclear. CDR3 residues: CASSLGQTGELFF. The CDR3 nucleotides are TGCGCCAGCAGCTTGGGACAAACCGGGGAGCTGTTTTTT.